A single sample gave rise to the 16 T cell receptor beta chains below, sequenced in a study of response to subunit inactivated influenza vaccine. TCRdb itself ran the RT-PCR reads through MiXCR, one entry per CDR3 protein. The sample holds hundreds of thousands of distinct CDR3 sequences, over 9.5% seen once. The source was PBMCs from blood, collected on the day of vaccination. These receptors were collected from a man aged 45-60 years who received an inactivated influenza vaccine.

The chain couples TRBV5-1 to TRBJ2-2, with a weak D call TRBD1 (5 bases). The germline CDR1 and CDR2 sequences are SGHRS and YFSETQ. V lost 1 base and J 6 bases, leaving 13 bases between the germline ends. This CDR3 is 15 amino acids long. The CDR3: CASSLSQGSAGELFF. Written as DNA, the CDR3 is TGCGCCAGCAGCTTGTCCCAGGGATCGGCCGGGGAGCTGTTTTTT.

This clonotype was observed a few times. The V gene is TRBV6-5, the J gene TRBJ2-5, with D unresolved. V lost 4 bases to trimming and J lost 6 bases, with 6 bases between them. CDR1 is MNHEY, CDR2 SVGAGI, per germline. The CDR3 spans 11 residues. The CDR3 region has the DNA TGTGCCAGCAGTTCCCGCCAGACCCAGTACTTC. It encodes CASSSRQTQYF.

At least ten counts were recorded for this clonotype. CDR3 sequence reads: CASSSLIAYEQYF. CDR3 coding DNA: TGTGCCAGCAGCTCCCTAATAGCCTACGAGCAGTACTTC. The V and J genes are TRBV12-3 or TRBV12-4 and TRBJ2-7; D ambiguous. V dropped 6 bases and J dropped 2 bases, with 11 bases sitting between them. The CDR3 is 13 amino acids.

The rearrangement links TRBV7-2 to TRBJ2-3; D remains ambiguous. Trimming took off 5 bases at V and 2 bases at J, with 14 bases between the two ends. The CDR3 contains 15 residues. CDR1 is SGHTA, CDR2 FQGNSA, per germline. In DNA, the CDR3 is TGTGCCAGCAGCCCCCTCCCCGTACCCACAGATACGCAGTATTTT. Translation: CASSPLPVPTDTQYF.

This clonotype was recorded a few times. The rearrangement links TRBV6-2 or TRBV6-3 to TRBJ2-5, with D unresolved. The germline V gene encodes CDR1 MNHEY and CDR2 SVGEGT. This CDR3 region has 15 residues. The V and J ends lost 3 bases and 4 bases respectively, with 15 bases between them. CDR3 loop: CASSYMSATRETQYF. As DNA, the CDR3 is TGTGCCAGCAGTTATATGTCGGCAACGAGAGAGACCCAGTACTTC.

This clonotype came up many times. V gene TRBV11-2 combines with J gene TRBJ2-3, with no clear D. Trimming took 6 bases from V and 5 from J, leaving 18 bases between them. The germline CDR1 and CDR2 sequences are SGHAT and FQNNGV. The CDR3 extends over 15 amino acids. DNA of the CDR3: TGTGCCAGCAGTCCACCCAATCCCCCCAGAGATACGCAGTATTTT. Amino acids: CASSPPNPPRDTQYF.

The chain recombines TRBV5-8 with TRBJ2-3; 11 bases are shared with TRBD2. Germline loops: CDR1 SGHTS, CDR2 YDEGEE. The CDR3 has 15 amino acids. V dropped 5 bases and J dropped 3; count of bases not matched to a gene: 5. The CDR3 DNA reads TGTGCCAGCAGACCTCGACTAGCGGGGACAGATACGCAGTATTTT. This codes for CASRPRLAGTDTQYF.

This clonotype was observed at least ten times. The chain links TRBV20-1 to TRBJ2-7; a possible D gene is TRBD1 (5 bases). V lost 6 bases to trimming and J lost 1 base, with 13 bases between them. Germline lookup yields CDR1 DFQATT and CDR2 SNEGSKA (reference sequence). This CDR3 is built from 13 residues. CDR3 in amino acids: CSAYSDSSYEQYF. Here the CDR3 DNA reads TGCAGTGCGTACAGTGACAGTTCCTACGAGCAGTACTTC.

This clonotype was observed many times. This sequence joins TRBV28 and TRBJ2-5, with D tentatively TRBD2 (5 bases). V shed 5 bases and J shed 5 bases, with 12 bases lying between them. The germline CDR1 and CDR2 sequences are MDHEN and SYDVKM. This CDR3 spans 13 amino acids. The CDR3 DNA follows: TGTGCCAGCAGTCTGAGGGTGAGGGAGACCCAGTACTTC. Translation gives CASSLRVRETQYF.

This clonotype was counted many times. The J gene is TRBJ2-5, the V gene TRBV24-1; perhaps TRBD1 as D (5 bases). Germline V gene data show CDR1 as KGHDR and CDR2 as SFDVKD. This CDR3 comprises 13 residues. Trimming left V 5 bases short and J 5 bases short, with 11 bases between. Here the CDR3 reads CATSGQPRETQYF. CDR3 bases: TGTGCCACCAGTGGACAGCCTCGGGAGACCCAGTACTTC.

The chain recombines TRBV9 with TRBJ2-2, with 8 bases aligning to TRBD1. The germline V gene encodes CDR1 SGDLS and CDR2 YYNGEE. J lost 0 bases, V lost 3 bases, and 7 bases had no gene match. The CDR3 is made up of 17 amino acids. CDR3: CASSDRQGMANTGELFF. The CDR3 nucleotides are TGTGCCAGCAGCGACAGACAGGGGATGGCGAACACCGGGGAGCTGTTTTTT.

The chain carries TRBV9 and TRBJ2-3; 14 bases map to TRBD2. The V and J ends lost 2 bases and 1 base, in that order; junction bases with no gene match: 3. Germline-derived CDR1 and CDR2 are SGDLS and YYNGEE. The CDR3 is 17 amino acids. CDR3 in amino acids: CASSVRGLAGGTDTQYF. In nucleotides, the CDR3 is TGTGCCAGCAGCGTTAGGGGACTAGCGGGAGGCACAGATACGCAGTATTTT.

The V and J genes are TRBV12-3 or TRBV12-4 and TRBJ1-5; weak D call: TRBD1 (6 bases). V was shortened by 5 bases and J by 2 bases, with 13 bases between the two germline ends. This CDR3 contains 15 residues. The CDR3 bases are TGTGCCAGCAGTGAAGGACAGAGGGGCAATCAGCCCCAGCATTTT. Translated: CASSEGQRGNQPQHF.

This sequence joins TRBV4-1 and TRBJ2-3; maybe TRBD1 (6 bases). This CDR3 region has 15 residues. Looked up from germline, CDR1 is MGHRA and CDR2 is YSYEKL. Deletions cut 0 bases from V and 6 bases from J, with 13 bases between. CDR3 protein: CASSQDGTPQDTQYF. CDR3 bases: TGCGCCAGCAGCCAAGATGGGACACCCCAGGATACGCAGTATTTT.

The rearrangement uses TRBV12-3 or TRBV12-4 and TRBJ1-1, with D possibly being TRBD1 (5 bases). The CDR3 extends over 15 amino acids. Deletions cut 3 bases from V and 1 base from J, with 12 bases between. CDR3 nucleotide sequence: TGTGCCAGCAGTTTGGGAGGGACTACGAACACTGAAGCTTTCTTT. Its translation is CASSLGGTTNTEAFF.

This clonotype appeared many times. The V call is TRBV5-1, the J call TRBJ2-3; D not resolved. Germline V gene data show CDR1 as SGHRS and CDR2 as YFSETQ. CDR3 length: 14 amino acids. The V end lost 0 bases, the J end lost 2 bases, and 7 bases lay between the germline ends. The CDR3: CASSLDGYTDTQYF. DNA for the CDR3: TGCGCCAGCAGCTTGGACGGGTACACAGATACGCAGTATTTT.